These T cell receptor beta chains were read from a single sample in a study of T cells after posttransplantation cyclophosphamide. Method: immunoSEQ multiplex PCR; TCRdb's copy keeps in-frame clones and lacks some. There are about 36,000 clones in the sample, none observed a single time. What was sequenced was PBMCs. The receptors come from a girl between 10 and 17 years old in good health, CMV-negative, and a related stem cell transplant donor. CDR3s include the opening cysteine and the closing phenylalanine or tryptophan. D genes are given only for firm matches. Expanded clones are given a class, and other clones once, few, many or no size at all.

>TRBD2|TRBJ2-3|TRBV6-4|many
TGTGCCAGCAGTGACTCGGGCGGGGGGGCTACAGATACGCAGTATTTT
CASSDSGGGATDTQYF
>TRBD1|TRBJ2-5|TRBV11-2|few
TGTGCCAGCAGCTTTGGACAGGGAGAGACCCAGTACTTC
CASSFGQGETQYF
>.|TRBJ2-1|TRBV6-5|.
TGTGCCAGCAGTCCCGAGGGACTTCTCTCCGATGAGCAGTTCTTC
CASSPEGLLSDEQFF
>.|TRBJ1-1|TRBV5-1|many
TGCGCCAGCAGTTCGGTCGGGAACACTGAAGCTTTCTTT
CASSSVGNTEAFF
>.|TRBJ2-3|TRBV7-9|many
TGTGCCAGCAGCTTTCGACAGAAACTGAATACGCAGTATTTT
CASSFRQKLNTQYF
>TRBD1|TRBJ1-6|TRBV6-1|.
TGTGCCACCCTCGAGGGGGCGAATAATTCACCCCTCCACTTT
CATLEGANNSPLHF
>TRBD1|TRBJ2-7|TRBV6-5|many
TGTGCCAGCAGCCAGTCGGGACAGATCTCCTACGAGCAGTACTTC
CASSQSGQISYEQYF
>.|TRBJ1-1|TRBV9|many
TGTGCCAGCAGCGTAGATTCCCAGGGCACTGAAGCTTTCTTT
CASSVDSQGTEAFF
>.|TRBJ2-3|TRBV11-2|many
TGTGCCAGCAGCTTAGGGGGGGTTCTCGGGCTAGCGTACCAAGATACGCAGTATTTT
CASSLGGVLGLAYQDTQYF
>TRBD2|TRBJ2-3|TRBV6-4|.
TGTGCCAGCAGTGACGGACTAGCTTCAACAGATACGCAGTATTTT
CASSDGLASTDTQYF
>.|TRBJ2-3|TRBV28|few
TGTGCCAGCAGTTTTAGGAGGGAGACAGATACGCAGTATTTT
CASSFRRETDTQYF
>.|TRBJ1-1|TRBV28|many
TGTGCCAGCAGTTTATACCCAGGGAGGTTTACTGAAGCTTTCTTT
CASSLYPGRFTEAFF
>.|TRBJ2-1|TRBV4-1|many
TGCGCCAGCAGCCAAAACCGGGCGGGGCCTAGCTCCTACAATGAGCAGTTCTTC
CASSQNRAGPSSYNEQFF
>.|TRBJ2-1|TRBV4-1|.
TGCGCCAGCGGGGGCGGCTTAAGCTCCTACAATGAGCAGTTCTTC
CASGGGLSSYNEQFF
>.|TRBJ1-5|TRBV19|many
TGTGCCAGTAGTCCCCGACAGGAGTATAGCAATCAGCCCCAGCATTTT
CASSPRQEYSNQPQHF
>TRBD2|TRBJ2-1|TRBV6-5|.
TGTGCCAGCCGACCGACTAGCGGGAGGCAGAATGAGCAGTTCTTC
CASRPTSGRQNEQFF
>.|TRBJ2-1|TRBV4-3|few
TGCGCCAGCAGCCAAGTTACATTTAGCGCTGAGCAGTTCTTC
CASSQVTFSAEQFF
>TRBD1|TRBJ1-2|TRBV7-9|many
TGTGCCAGCAGCGCCCGACAGGGAGGCTACACCTTC
CASSARQGGYTF
>.|TRBJ2-1|TRBV19|.
TGTGCCAGTAGTATAAACACAGTCTACAATGAGCAGTTCTTC
CASSINTVYNEQFF
>.|TRBJ2-6|TRBV5-1|few
TGCGCCAGCAGCTTCACCGGGGGTACCAGAGCATCTGGGGCCAACGTCCTGACTTTC
CASSFTGGTRASGANVLTF
>TRBD2|TRBJ2-5|TRBV9|few
TGTGCCAGCAGCGTAGTCGGTAGCGGGACGGAGACCCAGTACTTC
CASSVVGSGTETQYF
>.|TRBJ1-2|TRBV28|many
TGTGCCAGCAGTTTCCGGCAGGGTAACTATGGCTACACCTTC
CASSFRQGNYGYTF
>TRBD2|TRBJ2-3|TRBV7-3|many
TGTGCCAGCAGCTTTTTGGGCGGGAGAGATAGCACAGATACGCAGTATTTT
CASSFLGGRDSTDTQYF
>.|TRBJ2-5|TRBV5-1|many
TGCGCCAGCAGCCGTATAACAGGGAGTGGAGAGACCCAGTACTTC
CASSRITGSGETQYF
>.|TRBJ2-5|TRBV6-1|few
TGTGCCAGCAGTGAGAGGGACTTGAACCCCTGGGAGACCCAGTACTTC
CASSERDLNPWETQYF
>.|TRBJ2-1|TRBV6-5|many
TGTGCCAGCAGCTTTAGCGGAAGCTCCTACAATGAGCAGTTCTTC
CASSFSGSSYNEQFF
>.|TRBJ1-1|TRBV15|.
TGTGCCACCAGCCGTCTACCGAACACTGAAGCTTTCTTT
CATSRLPNTEAFF
>.|TRBJ2-1|TRBV28|many
TGTGCCAGCAGTTTGAGAAGCTCCTACAATGAGCAGTTCTTC
CASSLRSSYNEQFF
>TRBD1|TRBJ1-2|TRBV18|.
TGTGCCAGCTCACCCGGACAGGTGGTCTATGGCTACACCTTC
CASSPGQVVYGYTF
>.|TRBJ1-5|TRBV6-5|few
TGTGCCAGCAGTTACTCGTCCAGGGTGTTTCAGCCCCAGCATTTT
CASSYSSRVFQPQHF
>.|TRBJ2-7|TRBV7-9|many
TGTGCCAGCACCCCCTCGGTCTCCTACGAGCAGTACTTC
CASTPSVSYEQYF